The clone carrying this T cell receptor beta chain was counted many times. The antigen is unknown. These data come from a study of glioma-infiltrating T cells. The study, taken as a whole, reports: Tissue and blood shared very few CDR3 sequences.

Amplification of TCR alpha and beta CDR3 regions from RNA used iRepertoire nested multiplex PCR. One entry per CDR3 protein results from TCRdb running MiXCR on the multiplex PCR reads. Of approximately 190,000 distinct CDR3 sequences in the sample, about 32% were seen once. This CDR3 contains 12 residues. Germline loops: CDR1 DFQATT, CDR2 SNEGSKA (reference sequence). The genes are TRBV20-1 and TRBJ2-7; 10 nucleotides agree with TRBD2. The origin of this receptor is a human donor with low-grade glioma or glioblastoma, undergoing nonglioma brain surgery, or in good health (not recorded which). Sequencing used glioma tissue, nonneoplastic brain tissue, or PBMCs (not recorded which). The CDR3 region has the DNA TGCACCTCCGGGACTAGCGAGTACGAGCAGTACTTC. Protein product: CTSGTSEYEQYF.